This TCR beta chain was found in a study of T-cell reconstitution after alpha-beta-depleted transplantation in children. The library targeted TCRbeta and was prepared with unique molecular identifiers. TCRdb itself ran the PCR reads through MiXCR, one entry per CDR3 protein. The table shows 580,000 or so distinct CDR3 sequences, with roughly 23% occurring only once. Germline V gene lookup returns CDR1 KGHDR and CDR2 SFDVKD. The ends lost 1 base at V and 0 bases at J; junction bases unmatched: 2. The CDR3 length is 17 residues. This clonotype was counted between two and nine times. This sequence originates from a boy younger than two who had a stem cell transplant for acute myeloid leukemia, so the T cells may come from the graft donor. This chain joins TRBV24-1 and TRBJ2-7; 13 bases fit TRBD2. Sequenced here: PBMCs, mostly from graft donor cells, sampled 360 days after TCRalphabeta/CD19-depleted stem cell transplant. CDR3 DNA sequence: TGTGCCACCAGTGATTTCGGGACTAGCGGGGACTCCTACGAGCAGTACGTC. It yields the protein CATSDFGTSGDSYEQYV.